This T cell receptor beta chain was sequenced during a study of sequential checkpoint blockade in melanoma. TCRdb's copy holds only in-frame clones and misses some; the assay was immunoSEQ multiplex PCR. There are under 7,000 clones in the sample; roughly 27% occur only once, and roughly 9.8% lies in the top ten. This CDR3 comprises 12 residues. The germline gives CDR1 GTSNPN, CDR2 SVGIG (reference sequence). Trimming stripped 2 bases from V and 5 bases from J, with 9 bases between. Treatment reported: randomized to nivolumab then ipilimumab (arm A) or the reverse (arm B). The rearrangement links TRBV30 to TRBJ1-1; tentative D call: TRBD1 (5 bases). The sample in question was tumor tissue (inferred from file names), obtained from a patient given nivolumab and ipilimumab in sequence. This TCR derives from a human donor with melanoma. Here the CDR3 DNA reads TGTGCCTGGAGTCCCAGGGTTACTGAAGCTTTCTTT. Protein product: CAWSPRVTEAFF.